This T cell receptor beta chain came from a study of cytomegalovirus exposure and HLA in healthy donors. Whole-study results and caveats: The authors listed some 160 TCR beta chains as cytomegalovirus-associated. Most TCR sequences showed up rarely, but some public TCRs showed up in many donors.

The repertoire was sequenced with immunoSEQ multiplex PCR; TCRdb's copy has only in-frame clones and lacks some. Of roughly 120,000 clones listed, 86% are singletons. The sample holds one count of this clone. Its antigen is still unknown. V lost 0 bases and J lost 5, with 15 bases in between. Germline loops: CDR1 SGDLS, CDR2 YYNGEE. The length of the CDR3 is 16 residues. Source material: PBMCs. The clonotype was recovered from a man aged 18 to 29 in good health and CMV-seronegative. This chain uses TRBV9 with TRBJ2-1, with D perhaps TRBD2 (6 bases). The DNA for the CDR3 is TGTGCCAGCAGCGTAGCAGGAGGGTTGGGGAACAATGAGCAGTTCTTC. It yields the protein CASSVAGGLGNNEQFF.